This TCR beta chain was retrieved from a study of blood T cell repertoires in COVID-19. Study context: T cells, B-cell-depleted T cells, or PBMCs provided the cDNA or gDNA that served as material.

Trimming stripped 4 bases from V and 4 bases from J, with 12 bases between. The CDR3 covers 14 residues. Per the germline V gene, CDR1 is SGHDT and CDR2 is YYEEEE. Profiling relied on immunoSEQ multiplex PCR, and the TCRdb table lists in-frame clones only, not all of them. The profile shows 250,000 to 300,000 clones, over 75% of them singletons. Sequenced: PBMCs or T cells enriched from blood (not recorded which). The TCR was taken from a woman in her twenties or thirties who had recovered from COVID-19. The V call is TRBV5-6, the J call TRBJ1-5, with a weak D call TRBD1 (6 bases). The CDR3 sequence is CASSEQGWNQPQHF. The CDR3 nucleotides read TGTGCCAGCAGCGAACAGGGTTGGAATCAGCCCCAGCATTTT. Complete variable domain (other parts from reference TRBV5-6 and TRBJ1-5): DAGVTQSPTHLIKTRGQQVTLRCSPKSGHDTVSWYQQALGQGPQFIFQYYEEEERQRGNFPDRFSGHQFPNYSSELNVNALLLGDSALYLCASSEQGWNQPQHFGDGTRLSIL.